This entry lists 10 T cell receptor beta chains sequenced from one sample in a study of CD4 T cells in relation to SARS-CoV-2 and coronaviruses. No antigen has been identified for these receptors. Unexposed donor CD4+ T cells date from about 2011-2018, before the COVID-19 pandemic. The cells were cultured for 10 days before CD4+ T cells were isolated. Data came from immunoSEQ multiplex PCR; TCRdb stores just in-frame clones and leaves some out. The sample yields about 23,000 clones, approximately 82% seen once. Sequenced: CD4+ T cells from PBMCs, cultured in vitro. Receptors originate from a human donor in good health.

This clone was seen more than once but under ten times. The V gene is TRBV7-3, the J gene TRBJ2-1; 9 nucleotides align to TRBD2. Trimming removed 6 bases from V and 12 bases from J; junction bases left unmatched: 15. There are 15 residues in the CDR3. CDR1 is SGHTA and CDR2 is FQGTGA in the germline V gene. Written as DNA, the CDR3 is TGTGCCAGCAGTTATACCGGGACTAGCCCCGGTGGGCAGTTCTTC. Translating it yields CASSYTGTSPGGQFF.

The chain has TRBV6-2 or TRBV6-3 and TRBJ2-2; D perhaps matches TRBD1 (5 bases). The V and J ends lost 6 bases and 5 bases respectively, with 13 bases between them. The CDR3 covers 14 residues. CDR1 is MNHEY and CDR2 is SVGEGT in the germline V gene. The CDR3 protein is CASSTRTRTGELFF. CDR3 DNA sequence: TGTGCCAGCAGCACCCGGACACGAACCGGGGAGCTGTTTTTT.

A single count supports this clone. The chain couples TRBV11-2 to TRBJ2-7; D is unresolved. This CDR3 is 14 amino acids long. Per germline, CDR1 SGHAT and CDR2 FQNNGV. Trimming pared 2 bases from V and 3 bases from J, leaving 11 bases between. CDR3 region: CASSLMDGDYEQYF. The CDR3, as DNA: TGTGCCAGCAGCTTAATGGACGGAGACTACGAGCAGTACTTC.

The sample holds a few counts of this clone. This rearrangement joins TRBV19 to TRBJ1-1; perhaps TRBD1 as D (5 bases). CDR3 length: 14 amino acids. CDR1 and CDR2 from the germline V gene are LNHDA and SQIVND (reference sequence). The ends were cut back, 2 bases at V and 0 bases at J, with 7 bases in the middle. The CDR3, as DNA: TGTGCCAGTAGTATACAGGGATTGAACACTGAAGCTTTCTTT. Translated, it gives CASSIQGLNTEAFF.

V usage is TRBV6-5 and J usage is TRBJ1-1, with TRBD1 as a possible D gene (5 bases). V lost 8 bases, J lost 7 bases, and 11 bases lay in between. Germline CDR1 reads MNHEY; CDR2 reads SVGAGI. The CDR3 sequence is 11 residues long. The CDR3 nucleotides read TGTGCCAGCTATTGGGACGTTGAAGCTTTCTTT. It specifies CASYWDVEAFF.

The chain recombines TRBV27 with TRBJ2-5, with 8 bases fitting TRBD2. Germline values: CDR1 MNHEY, CDR2 SMNVEV (reference sequence). The CDR3 is 14 residues long. V lost 8 bases and J lost 4; bases outside the gene matches: 9. The CDR3 DNA is TGTGCCAGCGGCCTCGCGGGAGGTTTAGAGACCCAGTACTTC. It codes for CASGLAGGLETQYF.

The chain couples TRBV24-1 to TRBJ2-3; the match to TRBD1 covers 9 bases. Unmatched junction bases numbered 6, after V lost 3 bases and J lost 3 bases. Germline CDR1 and CDR2: KGHDR and SFDVKD. The CDR3 is 16 amino acids. CDR3 DNA: TGTGCCACCAGTGATCCCGGGACAGGGAAGACAGATACGCAGTATTTT. Protein sequence: CATSDPGTGKTDTQYF.

This chain joins TRBV27 and TRBJ2-3; D unclear. V was pared by 2 bases and J by 6 bases, with 18 bases between. This CDR3 has 16 residues. CDR1 is MNHEY and CDR2 is SMNVEV in the germline V gene (reference sequence). CDR3 in DNA: TGTGCCAGCAGTTTAGAATCCTCGGGCCGTGTCGATACGCAGTATTTT. Protein sequence: CASSLESSGRVDTQYF.

This chain connects TRBV4-1 to TRBJ2-1; 7 nucleotides agree with TRBD1. The CDR3 covers 15 residues. V lost 2 bases to trimming and J lost 4 bases; unmatched junction nucleotides: 5. Germline CDR1 is MGHRA and CDR2 is YSYEKL. CDR3 sequence (DNA): TGCGCCAGCAGCCAAACCGGGACAGCTTACAATGAGCAGTTCTTC. It is translated as CASSQTGTAYNEQFF.

The chain couples TRBV5-6 to TRBJ1-1, with D unresolved. The CDR3 is 13 amino acids. The V end lost 1 base, the J end lost 2 bases, and 6 bases lay between the germline ends. Germline values: CDR1 SGHDT, CDR2 YYEEEE. CDR3 sequence reads: CASSLYHNTEAFF. CDR3 bases: TGTGCCAGCAGCTTGTACCACAACACTGAAGCTTTCTTT.